These 3 T cell receptor beta chains came from one sample sequenced in a study of control samples from healthy donors and cancer patients. Sequencing used immunoSEQ multiplex PCR; TCRdb keeps in-frame clones, though not all of them. The sample lists over 100,000 clones, around 90% occurring once. Sequencing input: blood. The receptors derive from a man aged 40-49 years in good health.

The chain uses TRBV5-1 and TRBJ2-3; D unclear. V was cut by 5 bases and J by 4 bases, with 5 bases left in between. CDR1 and CDR2 from the germline V gene are SGHRS and YFSETQ. CDR3 length: 11 amino acids. CDR3 amino acids: CASSRADTQYF. The CDR3 bases are TGCGCCAGCAGTAGGGCAGATACGCAGTATTTT.

This clone was found once. The V and J genes are TRBV11-3 and TRBJ2-7; D might be TRBD2 (5 bases). CDR1 and CDR2 from the germline V gene are SGHNT and YENEEA. There are 17 residues in the CDR3. V was trimmed by 0 bases and J by 5 bases, leaving 20 bases between them. The CDR3 loop reads CASSLDLFGRLSDEQYF. The CDR3 DNA reads TGTGCCAGCAGCTTAGATTTATTTGGCAGACTATCCGACGAGCAGTACTTC. Full variable domain (remainder filled in from reference TRBV11-3 and TRBJ2-7): EAGVVQSPRYKIIEKKQPVAFWCNPISGHNTLYWYLQNLGQGPELLIRYENEEAVDDSQLPKDRFSAERLKGVDSTLKIQPAELGDSAVYLCASSLDLFGRLSDEQYFGPGTRLTVT.

The rearrangement links TRBV4-1 to TRBJ2-2; possible D gene TRBD1, 6 bases. The CDR3 is 14 amino acids. V was trimmed by 1 base and J by 6 bases, leaving 9 bases between them. In germline, CDR1 is MGHRA, CDR2 YSYEKL. Here the CDR3 reads CASSQARGAGELFF. CDR3 nucleotide sequence: TGCGCCAGCAGCCAAGCCAGGGGAGCCGGGGAGCTGTTTTTT.